These T cell receptor beta chains were read from a single sample in a study of blood T cell repertoires in COVID-19. Here immunoSEQ multiplex PCR was the method, and the copy in TCRdb shows in-frame clones only, minus some. The table shows around 300,000 clones, with about nine tenths occurring only once. Sequencing used peripheral blood. These receptors all stem from a man between 18 and 35 years old with active or convalescent COVID-19. The conserved cysteine and the conserved F or W are not part of the CDR3 here. The order of the fields is V gene, CDR3 length, J gene, CDR3 protein.

>TRBV9|13|TRBJ2-7
ASSVGGGGPYEQY
>TRBV7-3|14|TRBJ2-5
ASSPSPGDSQETQY
>TRBV2|12|TRBJ1-5
ASRGPGGNQPQH
>TRBV5-6|12|TRBJ2-6
ASTGGSGANVLT
>TRBV2|15|TRBJ2-6
ASNERGPSSGANVLT
>TRBV6-6|14|TRBJ2-3
ASSYPQRESSDTQY
>TRBV25-1|13|TRBJ2-7
ASSDIIGGGYEQY
>TRBV20-1|13|TRBJ2-7
SASGLADLSYEQY
>TRBV7-9|13|TRBJ2-1
ASSLAGTVYNEQF
>TRBV18|9|TRBJ2-5
ASSPEETQY
>TRBV5-1|13|TRBJ2-2
ASSSGQGWTGELF
>TRBV28|13|TRBJ2-1
ASSPGLRAYNEQF
>TRBV5-1|15|TRBJ1-1
ASSLVWQGGLNTEAF
>TRBV7-2|11|TRBJ1-1
ASRDRVNTEAF
>TRBV5-1|13|TRBJ2-5
ASSLSGRAAETQY
>TRBV7-2|12|TRBJ2-2
ASSTTSGTGELF
>TRBV6-5|12|TRBJ2-2
ASEGLADTGELF
>TRBV25-1|14|TRBJ2-5
ASSPQGARALETQY
>TRBV18|15|TRBJ2-2
ASSPSAGGPNTGELF
>TRBV29-1|12|TRBJ2-1
SATSRSGYNEQF
>TRBV2|13|TRBJ1-3
ASGSQTGAGNTIY